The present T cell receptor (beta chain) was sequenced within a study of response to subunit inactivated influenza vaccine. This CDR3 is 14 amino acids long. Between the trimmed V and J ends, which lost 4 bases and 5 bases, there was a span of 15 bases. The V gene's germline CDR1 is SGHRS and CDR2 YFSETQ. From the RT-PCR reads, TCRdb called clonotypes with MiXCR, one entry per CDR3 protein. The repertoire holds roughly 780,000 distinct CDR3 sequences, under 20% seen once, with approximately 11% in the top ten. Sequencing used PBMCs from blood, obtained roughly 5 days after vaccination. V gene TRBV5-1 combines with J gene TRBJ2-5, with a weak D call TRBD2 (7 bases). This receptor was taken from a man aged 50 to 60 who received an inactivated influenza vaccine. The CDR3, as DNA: TGCGCCAGCAGCCCGGGGGGCAGTAAGGAGACCCAGTACTTC. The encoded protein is CASSPGGSKETQYF.